This is a list of T cell receptor beta chains from one sample in a study of EBV T-cell therapy then PD-1 blockade in nasopharyngeal carcinoma. Using immunoSEQ multiplex PCR, the repertoire was profiled, and TCRdb retains in-frame clones only, with some absent. Of 24,000 or so clones in the sample, 84% were seen once. What these receptors recognize is not known. The sequenced sample was CD8+ T cells from blood, obtained at roughly day 65 from a patient whose treatment included autologous EBV-specific T cells and nivolumab. The receptors were sampled from a man between 40 and 49 years old with nasopharyngeal carcinoma. CDR3s include the opening cysteine and the closing phenylalanine or tryptophan. A D gene is named only where the DNA matches it firmly. Where a row states a size, it is once, few, many or the class of an expanded clone; other rows omit it.

abundance: few; d_gene: .; v_gene: TRBV5-4; j_gene: TRBJ2-5; CDR3aa: CASSIGETQYF; CDR3nt: TGTGCCAGCAGCATAGGGGAGACCCAGTACTTC
abundance: .; d_gene: TRBD1; v_gene: TRBV7-6; j_gene: TRBJ1-2; CDR3aa: CASLDRVYGYTF; CDR3nt: TGTGCCAGCCTCGACAGGGTCTATGGCTACACCTTC
abundance: .; d_gene: TRBD1; v_gene: TRBV7-9; j_gene: TRBJ2-7; CDR3aa: CASSFTGGGPHEQYF; CDR3nt: TGTGCCAGCAGCTTCACAGGGGGAGGTCCCCACGAGCAGTACTTC
abundance: .; d_gene: .; v_gene: TRBV6-4; j_gene: TRBJ2-3; CDR3aa: CASSDGGATDTQYF; CDR3nt: TGTGCCAGCAGTGACGGCGGGGCCACAGATACGCAGTATTTT
abundance: .; d_gene: TRBD1; v_gene: TRBV18; j_gene: TRBJ2-1; CDR3aa: CASSPPDRVSGNEQFF; CDR3nt: TGTGCCAGCTCACCACCCGACAGGGTCTCTGGCAATGAGCAGTTCTTC
abundance: .; d_gene: TRBD1; v_gene: TRBV4-1; j_gene: TRBJ2-5; CDR3aa: CASSQASTGARETQYF; CDR3nt: TGCGCCAGCAGCCAAGCTTCGACAGGGGCAAGGGAGACCCAGTACTTC
abundance: .; d_gene: .; v_gene: TRBV2; j_gene: TRBJ1-5; CDR3aa: CASSDPDPNQPQHF; CDR3nt: TGTGCCAGCAGTGATCCTGACCCCAATCAGCCCCAGCATTTT
abundance: .; d_gene: .; v_gene: TRBV10-3; j_gene: TRBJ1-2; CDR3aa: CAISESGEGRIGYTF; CDR3nt: TGTGCCATCAGTGAGTCGGGAGAGGGGAGGATTGGCTACACCTTC
abundance: .; d_gene: .; v_gene: TRBV4-3; j_gene: TRBJ2-3; CDR3aa: CASSQARRGSDTQYF; CDR3nt: TGCGCCAGCAGCCAAGCCCGCCGAGGGTCAGATACGCAGTATTTT
abundance: few; d_gene: .; v_gene: TRBV6-4; j_gene: TRBJ2-2; CDR3aa: CASSERATGELFF; CDR3nt: TGTGCCAGCAGTGAACGGGCAACCGGGGAGCTGTTTTTT
abundance: .; d_gene: TRBD2; v_gene: TRBV6-4; j_gene: TRBJ2-3; CDR3aa: CASSDTSGADTQYF; CDR3nt: TGTGCCAGCAGTGACACTAGCGGGGCAGATACGCAGTATTTT
abundance: .; d_gene: .; v_gene: TRBV6-2/TRBV6-3; j_gene: TRBJ2-7; CDR3aa: CASSHRGPYEQYF; CDR3nt: TGTGCCAGCAGTCACCGGGGACCCTACGAGCAGTACTTC
abundance: .; d_gene: TRBD2; v_gene: TRBV24-1; j_gene: TRBJ2-1; CDR3aa: CATSDYAGTSGGDEQFF; CDR3nt: TGTGCCACCAGTGATTACGCCGGGACTAGCGGGGGGGATGAGCAGTTCTTC
abundance: once; d_gene: .; v_gene: TRBV13; j_gene: TRBJ2-7; CDR3aa: CASSPPRNSLGTYEQYF; CDR3nt: TGTGCCAGCAGCCCCCCCCGAAACAGTTTGGGGACCTACGAGCAGTACTTC
abundance: .; d_gene: .; v_gene: TRBV7-2; j_gene: TRBJ2-1; CDR3aa: CASSPRDISYNEQFF; CDR3nt: TGTGCCAGCAGCCCCCGGGACATCTCCTACAATGAGCAGTTCTTC
abundance: .; d_gene: .; v_gene: TRBV7-8; j_gene: TRBJ2-1; CDR3aa: CASSSHRGSYNEQFF; CDR3nt: TGTGCCAGCAGCTCGCATAGGGGTTCCTACAATGAGCAGTTCTTC
abundance: once; d_gene: .; v_gene: TRBV13; j_gene: TRBJ2-5; CDR3aa: CASSLGRRDYQETQYF; CDR3nt: TGTGCCAGCAGCTTAGGCAGGCGGGACTACCAAGAGACCCAGTACTTC
abundance: .; d_gene: .; v_gene: TRBV30; j_gene: TRBJ1-2; CDR3aa: CAWSVRIDGYTF; CDR3nt: TGTGCCTGGAGTGTACGGATTGATGGCTACACCTTC
abundance: .; d_gene: .; v_gene: TRBV9; j_gene: TRBJ1-2; CDR3aa: CASSVGTGYTF; CDR3nt: TGTGCCAGCAGCGTAGGGACTGGCTACACCTTC
abundance: .; d_gene: .; v_gene: TRBV5-4; j_gene: TRBJ1-6; CDR3aa: CASSLWGIGSYNSPLHF; CDR3nt: TGTGCCAGCAGCTTGTGGGGGATAGGGTCCTATAATTCACCCCTCCACTTT
abundance: .; d_gene: .; v_gene: TRBV7-3; j_gene: TRBJ2-2; CDR3aa: CASSLLGNTGELFF; CDR3nt: TGTGCCAGCAGCTTGCTGGGAAACACCGGGGAGCTGTTTTTT
abundance: .; d_gene: .; v_gene: TRBV28; j_gene: TRBJ1-2; CDR3aa: CASSSSIGPVNYGYTF; CDR3nt: TGTGCCAGCAGTTCATCCATTGGGCCGGTGAACTATGGCTACACCTTC
abundance: once; d_gene: TRBD1; v_gene: TRBV5-4; j_gene: TRBJ2-7; CDR3aa: CASSLGQGSEQYF; CDR3nt: TGTGCCAGCAGCTTGGGACAGGGTTCCGAGCAGTACTTC
abundance: .; d_gene: .; v_gene: TRBV10-3; j_gene: TRBJ2-2; CDR3aa: CATYPGDGVRTGELFF; CDR3nt: TGTGCCACATATCCCGGGGACGGGGTGAGGACCGGGGAGCTGTTTTTT
abundance: .; d_gene: .; v_gene: TRBV18; j_gene: TRBJ2-7; CDR3aa: CASSPPAQSEQYF; CDR3nt: TGTGCCAGCTCACCACCGGCCCAATCGGAGCAGTACTTC
abundance: .; d_gene: .; v_gene: TRBV28; j_gene: TRBJ2-7; CDR3aa: CASIGVAYEQYF; CDR3nt: TGTGCCAGCATCGGGGTAGCGTACGAGCAGTACTTC
abundance: many; d_gene: .; v_gene: TRBV18; j_gene: TRBJ2-3; CDR3aa: CASSPERGGPDTQYF; CDR3nt: TGTGCCAGCTCACCAGAAAGGGGGGGCCCAGATACGCAGTATTTT
abundance: .; d_gene: .; v_gene: TRBV12-3/TRBV12-4; j_gene: TRBJ2-1; CDR3aa: CASSFEGIEQFF; CDR3nt: TGTGCCAGCAGTTTTGAGGGGATTGAGCAGTTCTTC
abundance: .; d_gene: .; v_gene: TRBV7-9; j_gene: TRBJ1-1; CDR3aa: CASSRHTEAFF; CDR3nt: TGTGCCAGCAGCCGACACACTGAAGCTTTCTTT
abundance: once; d_gene: .; v_gene: TRBV6-1; j_gene: TRBJ1-6; CDR3aa: CASSESRHRLGSPLHF; CDR3nt: TGTGCCAGCAGTGAATCCCGTCACAGGTTGGGTTCACCCCTCCACTTT
abundance: once; d_gene: .; v_gene: TRBV9; j_gene: TRBJ2-5; CDR3aa: CASSVAGTLQTQYF; CDR3nt: TGTGCCAGCAGCGTAGCGGGGACCCTACAGACCCAGTACTTC
abundance: once; d_gene: .; v_gene: TRBV2; j_gene: TRBJ1-4; CDR3aa: CASSGEGGRRTNEKLFF; CDR3nt: TGTGCCAGCAGTGGAGAGGGGGGGCGAAGGACTAATGAAAAACTGTTTTTT
abundance: .; d_gene: .; v_gene: TRBV10-3; j_gene: TRBJ2-2; CDR3aa: CAISGSGELFF; CDR3nt: TGTGCCATCAGTGGGTCCGGGGAGCTGTTTTTT
abundance: .; d_gene: .; v_gene: TRBV5-1; j_gene: TRBJ1-6; CDR3aa: CASSLSRDNSYNSPLHF; CDR3nt: TGCGCCAGCAGCTTGTCTCGGGACAACTCCTATAATTCACCCCTCCACTTT
abundance: .; d_gene: .; v_gene: TRBV5-1; j_gene: TRBJ2-1; CDR3aa: CASSLELGGADEQFF; CDR3nt: TGCGCCAGCAGCTTGGAGTTAGGTGGGGCCGATGAGCAGTTCTTC
abundance: few; d_gene: .; v_gene: TRBV10-1; j_gene: TRBJ1-6; CDR3aa: CASSESRGQGKSSYNSPLHF; CDR3nt: TGCGCCAGCAGTGAGTCACGTGGGCAGGGAAAGAGCTCCTATAATTCACCCCTCCACTTT
abundance: .; d_gene: TRBD1; v_gene: TRBV15; j_gene: TRBJ1-5; CDR3aa: CATRNPGQGLLEGYSNQPQHF; CDR3nt: TGTGCCACCCGGAATCCCGGACAGGGGCTTTTAGAGGGGTATAGCAATCAGCCCCAGCATTTT
abundance: .; d_gene: .; v_gene: TRBV28; j_gene: TRBJ1-5; CDR3aa: CASSLQASNQPQHF; CDR3nt: TGTGCCAGCAGTTTACAGGCGTCGAATCAGCCCCAGCATTTT
abundance: .; d_gene: .; v_gene: TRBV3-1/TRBV3-2; j_gene: TRBJ2-1; CDR3aa: CASSQDGSSYNEQFF; CDR3nt: TGTGCCAGCAGCCAGGACGGGAGCTCCTACAATGAGCAGTTCTTC
abundance: .; d_gene: .; v_gene: TRBV6-4; j_gene: TRBJ2-3; CDR3aa: CASSDSERGSTDTQYF; CDR3nt: TGTGCCAGCAGTGACTCTGAACGGGGCAGCACAGATACGCAGTATTTT
abundance: .; d_gene: .; v_gene: TRBV9; j_gene: TRBJ2-5; CDR3aa: CASSVGSRARETQYF; CDR3nt: TGTGCCAGCAGCGTGGGTAGCAGGGCCCGAGAGACCCAGTACTTC